This T cell receptor beta chain was documented in a study of shared clonotypes between healthy human individuals. The wider study: Serving as donors were a couple of women and three men, whose ages spanned 18 to 49. Donors had three CD4 naive, three CD4 memory, two CD8 naive and one CD8 memory plate apiece.

Libraries were prepared by immunoSEQ multiplex PCR; TCRdb keeps only in-frame clonotypes and omits some of them. The sample has around 700,000 clones, about 90% seen once. Germline CDR1 is SGHRS and CDR2 is YFSETQ. The CDR3 has 16 amino acids. J was trimmed by 3 bases and V by 2 bases; bases with no gene match: 5. Notes on this clone: Its antigen is not identified.

Points from the study as a whole: Blood was the sole source, and tissue repertoires probably differ. Memory subsets had estimated richness that was generally smaller than that of naive subsets.

Only CD45RO-negative cells positively selected for CCR7 counted as naive CD8 cells, so terminally differentiated effector memory CD45RA+ cells were excluded. This clonotype was obtained from a man between 25 and 39 years old in good health. The rearrangement uses TRBV5-1 and TRBJ2-1, with 10 bases aligning to TRBD2. Sequencing input: naive CD8+ T cells sorted from blood. Here the CDR3 reads CASSFTSGMNYNEQFF. In nucleotides, the CDR3 is TGCGCCAGCAGCTTTACTAGCGGGATGAACTACAATGAGCAGTTCTTC.